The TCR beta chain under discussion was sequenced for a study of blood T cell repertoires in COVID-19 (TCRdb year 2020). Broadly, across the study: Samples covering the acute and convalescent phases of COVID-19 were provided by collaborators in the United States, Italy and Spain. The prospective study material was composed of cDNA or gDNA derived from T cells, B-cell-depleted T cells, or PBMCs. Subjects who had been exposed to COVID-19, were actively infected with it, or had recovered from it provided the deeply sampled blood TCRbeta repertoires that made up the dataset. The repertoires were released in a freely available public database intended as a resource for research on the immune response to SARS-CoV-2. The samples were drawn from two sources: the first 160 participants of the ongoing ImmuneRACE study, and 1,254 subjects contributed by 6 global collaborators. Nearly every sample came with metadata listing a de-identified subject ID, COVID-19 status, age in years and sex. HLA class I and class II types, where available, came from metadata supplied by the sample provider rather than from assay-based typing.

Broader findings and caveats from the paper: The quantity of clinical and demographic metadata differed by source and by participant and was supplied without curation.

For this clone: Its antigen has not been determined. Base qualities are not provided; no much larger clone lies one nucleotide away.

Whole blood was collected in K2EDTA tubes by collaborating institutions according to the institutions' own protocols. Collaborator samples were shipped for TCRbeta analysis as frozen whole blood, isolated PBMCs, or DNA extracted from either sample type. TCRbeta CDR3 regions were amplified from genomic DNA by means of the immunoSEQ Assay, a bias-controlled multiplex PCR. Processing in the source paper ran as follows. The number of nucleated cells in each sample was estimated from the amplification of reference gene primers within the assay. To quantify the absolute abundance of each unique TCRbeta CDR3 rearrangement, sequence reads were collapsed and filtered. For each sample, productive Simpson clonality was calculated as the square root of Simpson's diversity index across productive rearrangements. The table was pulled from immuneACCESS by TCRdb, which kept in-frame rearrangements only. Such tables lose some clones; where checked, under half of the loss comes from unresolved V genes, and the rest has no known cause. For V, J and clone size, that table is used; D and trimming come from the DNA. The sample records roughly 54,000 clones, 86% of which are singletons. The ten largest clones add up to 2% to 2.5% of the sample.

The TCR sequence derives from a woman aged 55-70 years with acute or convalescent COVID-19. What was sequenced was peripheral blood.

The sequenced DNA is TGTGCCAGCAGCTCTCTCCGGGACAGAACTAAACTTAACTATGGCTACACCTTC. This sequence encodes CASSSLRDRTKLNYGYTF. Here the chain combines TRBV11-2 and TRBJ1-2; TRBD1 matches 7 bases in the middle. The CDR3, cysteine through phenylalanine, is 18 amino acids long. The only DNA kept is the CDR3, 54 bases in frame from the first base. Ends trimmed: V by 4 bases, J by 1 base; bases unmatched to a gene: 15. Sequences SGHAT (CDR1) and FQNNGV (CDR2) are obtained from the germline V gene.